These 21 T cell receptor beta chains were sequenced from one sample in a study of blood T cell repertoires in COVID-19. The method was immunoSEQ multiplex PCR; TCRdb's version includes in-frame clones alone and lacks a portion of them. Here the sample spans 70,000 or so clones, 91% being singletons. Sequencing used peripheral blood. The source of these receptors is a human donor in a cohort sampled during active COVID-19.

The chain recombines TRBV10-3 with TRBJ2-7, with TRBD1 matching over 8 bases. From germline, CDR1 is ENHRY and CDR2 SYGVKD. Losses at the gene ends were 6 bases for V and 3 bases for J; bases not matched to a gene: 7. The CDR3 covers 14 residues. The CDR3 sequence: CAIRERDRNYEQYF. CDR3 nucleotide sequence: TGTGCCATCAGAGAGAGGGACAGGAACTACGAGCAGTACTTC.

The chain links TRBV12-5 to TRBJ1-4; 9 bases fit TRBD1. Germline V gene data show CDR1 as LGHNT and CDR2 as FRNRAP. This CDR3 is 15 amino acids long. Trimming took 5 bases from V and 8 from J; bases not matched to a gene: 9. CDR3 coding DNA: TGTGCTAGTGGTCTTCGGACAGGGGAGCAGGAAAAACTGTTTTTT. Residues: CASGLRTGEQEKLFF.

The V gene is TRBV28, the J gene TRBJ2-7; D is uncertain. The CDR3 has 16 residues. CDR1 and CDR2 from the germline V gene are MDHEN and SYDVKM. V lost 3 bases and J lost 2, with 17 bases in between. DNA of the CDR3: TGTGCCAGCAGTTTCGAGAAAACCAATTTTGCCTACGAGCAGTACTTC. Residues: CASSFEKTNFAYEQYF.

The V gene is TRBV5-6, the J gene TRBJ2-7, with 9 bases aligning to TRBD2. Germline CDR1 is SGHDT and CDR2 is YYEEEE. The CDR3 loop spans 17 amino acids. V gave up 3 bases and J gave up 3 bases; unmatched junction bases: 13. The CDR3 reads CASSYLPSSGAIYEQYF. In DNA form, the CDR3 reads TGTGCCAGCAGCTACCTACCCTCTAGCGGGGCCATCTACGAGCAGTACTTC.

The chain recombines TRBV7-6 with TRBJ2-2, with 9 bases aligning to TRBD2. J gave up 4 bases and V 1 base, and 4 bases lay outside the gene matches. The CDR3 totals 16 residues. Germline CDR1 SGHVS, CDR2 FNYEAQ. This chain's CDR3 is CASSLVAGETTGELFF. In nucleotides, the CDR3 is TGTGCCAGCAGCTTAGTAGCGGGGGAGACCACCGGGGAGCTGTTTTTT.

The gene calls are TRBV18 and TRBJ2-7; TRBD1 matches 7 bases. From germline, CDR1 is KGHSH and CDR2 LQKENI. The CDR3 contains 14 residues. The V and J ends lost 2 bases and 2 bases, in that order; junction bases with no gene match: 3. The CDR3 DNA follows: TGTGCCAGCTCACCAAGCCAGGGGGCCTACGAGCAGTACTTC. Translated: CASSPSQGAYEQYF.

This chain joins TRBV18 and TRBJ1-4; D not resolved. Germline-derived CDR1 and CDR2 are KGHSH and LQKENI. V was clipped by 0 bases and J by 3 bases, with 8 bases between them. CDR3 length equals 15 residues. The CDR3 is CASSPPAVPNEKLFF. The CDR3 coding sequence is TGTGCCAGCTCACCACCGGCAGTACCTAATGAAAAACTGTTTTTT.

V usage is TRBV11-1 and J usage is TRBJ2-7; the match to TRBD1 covers 8 bases. Germline V gives CDR1 SGHAT, CDR2 FQDESV (reference sequence). The CDR3 consists of 15 residues. The V and J ends lost 4 bases and 3 bases, in that order; junction bases with no gene match: 8. For the CDR3, the DNA is TGTGCCAGCAGCTATTCGCCAGGGGGCGGCTACGAGCAGTACTTC. Encoded protein: CASSYSPGGGYEQYF.

The CDR3 DNA sequence: TGTGCCACCAGCAGAGATAGAGGGCAGGGGTATGGCTACACCTTC. The encoded protein is CATSRDRGQGYGYTF. This chain connects TRBV15 to TRBJ1-2; D is possibly TRBD1 (6 bases). This CDR3 spans 15 amino acids. Germline V gene data show CDR1 as LNHNV and CDR2 as YYDKDF (reference sequence). V shed 0 bases and J shed 5 bases, with 13 bases lying between them.

The rearrangement uses TRBV6-1 and TRBJ1-3, with no clear D. Trimming removed 3 bases at V and 0 bases at J, with 6 bases between. Germline CDR1 is MNHNS and CDR2 is SASEGT. The CDR3 loop spans 14 amino acids. CDR3 in DNA: TGTGCCAGCAGTGACGCAGGCTCTGGAAACACCATATATTTT. The encoded protein is CASSDAGSGNTIYF.

The chain uses TRBV7-9 and TRBJ1-5, with 8 bases that match TRBD1. Germline lookup yields CDR1 SEHNR and CDR2 FQNEAQ (reference sequence). Trimming removed 1 base from V and 8 bases from J; junction bases left unmatched: 7. The CDR3 sequence is 15 residues long. CDR3 bases: TGTGCCAGCAGCTTAGAAGGACAGGGTAAGGAGCCCCAGCATTTT. Translation: CASSLEGQGKEPQHF.

The chain couples TRBV28 to TRBJ1-2; 8 bases match TRBD1. Germline values: CDR1 MDHEN, CDR2 SYDVKM. Trimming at V came to 5 bases and at J to 4 bases, leaving 9 bases not matched to a gene. CDR3 length equals 15 residues. CDR3 sequence reads: CASSQDADRAYGYTF. The CDR3, as DNA: TGTGCCAGCAGTCAAGACGCGGACAGGGCCTATGGCTACACCTTC.

V is TRBV7-2 and J is TRBJ2-7; D uncertain. The length of the CDR3 is 12 residues. The germline CDR1 and CDR2 sequences are SGHTA and FQGNSA. V was pared by 0 bases and J by 5 bases, with 5 bases between. The CDR3 here is CASSLAGHEQYF. CDR3 DNA: TGTGCCAGCAGCTTAGCGGGCCACGAGCAGTACTTC.

The chain links TRBV7-8 to TRBJ2-3; D may be TRBD2 (6 bases). Trimming cost V 3 bases and J 3 bases, with 10 bases left between them. The germline V gene has CDR1 SGHVS and CDR2 FQNEAQ. The CDR3 totals 14 residues. CDR3 coding DNA: TGTGCCAGCAGCTTCGCGGGAAGGACAGATACGCAGTATTTT. Translation gives CASSFAGRTDTQYF.

The rearrangement links TRBV5-1 to TRBJ2-7; a possible D gene is TRBD2 (6 bases). V dropped 1 base and J dropped 3 bases, with 14 bases sitting between them. CDR3 length: 15 amino acids. CDR1 SGHRS and CDR2 YFSETQ come from the germline V gene. CDR3 sequence reads: CASSLNGGNLYEQYF. CDR3 in DNA: TGCGCCAGCAGCTTGAATGGGGGGAACCTCTACGAGCAGTACTTC. The full variable domain, its missing parts supplied by reference TRBV5-1 and TRBJ2-7, is KAGVTQTPRYLIKTRGQQVTLSCSPISGHRSVSWYQQTPGQGLQFLFEYFSETQRNKGNFPGRFSGRQFSNSRSEMNVSTLELGDSALYLCASSLNGGNLYEQYFGPGTRLTVT.

CDR3 in amino acids: CAWSSGTGPTITYEQYF. The CDR3 DNA reads as TGTGCCTGGAGCTCCGGGACAGGGCCTACCATAACCTACGAGCAGTACTTC. V usage is TRBV30 and J usage is TRBJ2-7; 9 positions match TRBD1. CDR1 is GTSNPN and CDR2 is SVGIG in the germline V gene (reference sequence). The CDR3 has 17 amino acids. J lost 2 bases, V lost 3 bases, and 14 bases had no gene match.

This chain connects TRBV5-4 to TRBJ2-1; TRBD1 agrees at 7 bases. Trimming at V came to 3 bases and at J to 9 bases, leaving 9 bases not matched to a gene. The CDR3 runs to 14 residues. In germline, CDR1 is SGHNT, CDR2 YYREEE (reference sequence). The CDR3 sequence is CASSSPRQGPEQFF. CDR3 nucleotides: TGTGCCAGCAGCTCCCCCCGACAGGGTCCTGAGCAGTTCTTC.

This clone was counted between two and nine times. The rearrangement links TRBV28 to TRBJ1-2, with TRBD1 matching over 10 bases. The V segment lost 2 bases and the J segment 8 bases; nucleotides outside the gene matches: 8. This CDR3 spans 15 amino acids. Germline CDR1 and CDR2: MDHEN and SYDVKM. The CDR3 loop reads CASSLRQGAVGGYTF. The CDR3 nucleotides read TGTGCCAGCAGTTTACGACAGGGGGCGGTAGGAGGCTACACCTTC.

The rearrangement links TRBV28 to TRBJ1-5; 8 positions agree with TRBD1. V trimming: 1 base; J trimming: 0 bases; junction bases outside the gene matches: 8. CDR1 and CDR2 from the germline V gene are MDHEN and SYDVKM. The CDR3 has 18 residues. As DNA, the CDR3 is TGTGCCAGCAGTTTATCTGCAGGGGGCGGGTATAGCAATCAGCCCCAGCATTTT. Amino acid sequence: CASSLSAGGGYSNQPQHF. Full variable domain (rest looked up from reference TRBV28 and TRBJ1-5): DVKVTQSSRYLVKRTGEKVFLECVQDMDHENMFWYRQDPGLGLRLIYFSYDVKMKEKGDIPEGYSVSREKKERFSLILESASTNQTSMYLCASSLSAGGGYSNQPQHFGDGTRLSIL.

This chain connects TRBV27 to TRBJ2-7; 10 nucleotides agree with TRBD1. The CDR3 has 17 amino acids. In germline, CDR1 is MNHEY, CDR2 SMNVEV (reference sequence). The V gene end was trimmed by 2 bases and the J gene end by 6 bases; junction bases not matched to a gene: 13. CDR3 in DNA: TGTGCCAGCAGTTTAGGGCTCTGGCCCGGGGACAGGGGCGAGCAGTACTTC. Its translation is CASSLGLWPGDRGEQYF.

V and J are TRBV12-3 or TRBV12-4 and TRBJ1-1, with 9 bases identical to TRBD1. The V gene end was trimmed by 7 bases and the J gene end by 11 bases; junction bases not matched to a gene: 11. This CDR3 is 13 amino acids long. Written as DNA, the CDR3 is TGTGCCAGCATCAAAGGACAGGGGTTGGGTGCTTTCTTT. It specifies CASIKGQGLGAFF.